This T cell receptor beta chain is from a study of blood T cells in healthy people across ages (dated by TCRdb to about 2015). Regarding the complete study: In model experiments, template switching captured roughly one uniquely barcoded TCR beta cDNA molecule for every two T cells. The study measured age-related changes in TCR beta repertoire diversity using deep sequencing normalized with unique cDNA molecular identifiers. The donors were split into four age groups: young (average about 15 years), middle-aged (roughly 40), aged (over 55) and long-lived (about 82). To avoid experimental bias, donors of different ages were spread randomly across the sequencing lanes. For two donors (one aged 18 to 30 and one aged 80 or older), the study analyzed two additional independent replicas of 1 million unique cDNA reads from the same blood draw.

From the germline V gene, CDR1 is SGHRS and CDR2 is YFSETQ. The CDR3 starts with the cysteine, ends with the phenylalanine, and has 16 residues. Of all the DNA, just the CDR3 is kept, 48 bases in frame from base 1. V lost 1 base and J lost 0 bases; the stretch between them is 11 bases long. Library preparation used 5' RACE. Sequenced on an Illumina HiSeq 2500. The second PCR ran for roughly 7 to 12 cycles and used a J-beta primer mix along with a sample-barcoded 5' primer. A template-switch 5' adaptor carrying 12 random nucleotides introduced a unique molecular identifier onto each TCR beta cDNA molecule. Each sample yielded at least 3 million CDR3-containing paired-end reads. First-strand cDNA synthesis was performed from all RNA using the Mint cDNA synthesis kit, with priming by a TRBC-specific oligonucleotide. Following uracil-DNA glycosylase treatment, a first 18-cycle PCR with universal primers M1SS and BC2_uni_R was performed on all cDNA. On the authors' methods: Each sample was normalized by randomly selecting 1 million high-quality reads, each carrying a distinct molecular identifier. Reads with shared molecular identifiers were discarded instead of being binned into consensus sequences. MiTCR, run with a Q25 quality threshold and the strictest error-elimination algorithm, handled CDR3 identification, clonotype clustering and error correction. A nonparametric unseen species model using Euler transformation provided a lower-bound estimate of total TCR beta diversity. TCRdb passed the public sequencing reads through fastp at Q25 and MiXCR, retaining productive beta sequences. Every CDR3 protein is listed once, alongside the most common genes and DNA of its rows. What appears here as the V and J calls and clone size reflects TCRdb's work, not the paper's. In this sample the table shows 1.2 million to 1.5 million distinct CDR3 sequences, approximately 38% of which occur a single time. The ten largest clones take up approximately 7.9% of the sample.

Study-wide findings and limitations: Compared with the aged group, more naive CD4+ T cells, fewer expanded clones and increased TCR diversity were shown by the long-lived group, suggesting age selection. A strong correlation was found between observed TCR beta diversity and the percentage of naive T cells measured by flow cytometry. Since profiling was done on bulk unsorted PBMCs, naive and antigen-experienced compartments could not be conclusively compared. Because donor CMV infection status was unknown, age-related changes in expanded clonotypes were potentially confounded. Total diversity estimates from one million sequenced T cells were considered lower bounds and underestimates. As age increased, observed TCR beta diversity per million T cells dropped in a roughly linear way, and a significant reduction was already evident by age 40.

The roughly 39 donors, aged about 6 to 95 years, were systemically healthy Caucasian individuals from Russia. Each donor gave around 9.8 milliliters of peripheral blood, collected into EDTA-treated Vacutainer tubes. Ficoll-Paque density-gradient centrifugation was used to isolate PBMCs, with at least 6 million obtained per sample. Trizol reagent was used to extract total RNA from PBMCs, with at least 6 micrograms per sample. The percentages of naive CD45RAhigh/CD27high T cells were determined by flow cytometry on a PBMC aliquot from every donor. Of note for this clonotype: Its antigen remains unidentified. Per-base qualities were not stored, and no clone one base away is much larger.

The origin of this receptor is a woman aged 18-29 years in good health. The rearrangement joined TRBV5-1 to TRBJ2-4, with the D gene call left open. Source material: blood. CDR3 protein: CASSLNQRVAKNIQYF. The sequenced DNA: TGCGCCAGCAGCTTGAACCAAAGGGTAGCCAAAAACATTCAGTACTTC.